What follows are 11 T cell receptor beta chains derived from one specimen sequenced in a study of T cell responses to AZD1222 COVID-19 vaccine. Here immunoSEQ multiplex PCR was the method, and the copy in TCRdb shows in-frame clones only, minus some. The sample lists 150,000 to 200,000 clones, over 85% occurring once. The starting material was peripheral blood, obtained 28 days after the second dose of the MenACWY control vaccine. The source is an adult who received the MenACWY meningococcal vaccine as a control.

This clone was observed a few times. The chain uses TRBV3-1 (or the pseudogene TRBV3-2) and TRBJ1-5, with D possibly matching TRBD1 (5 bases). Trimming shortened V by 4 bases and J by 8 bases, and 12 bases separated the two germline ends. Germline CDR1 and CDR2: LGHDT and YNNKEL (reference sequence). The CDR3 runs 13 residues. In DNA, the CDR3 is TGTGCCAGCAGCCTGGGGGGTCCAAAGCCCCAGCATTTT. Translated: CASSLGGPKPQHF.

The chain has TRBV29-1 and TRBJ1-4; D gene uncertain. This CDR3 has 12 amino acids. V shed 7 bases and J shed 8 bases, with 14 bases lying between them. The germline gives CDR1 SQVTM, CDR2 ANQGSEA. Here the CDR3 reads CSGGGSDEKLFF. The DNA of the CDR3 is TGCAGCGGTGGCGGGTCTGACGAAAAACTGTTTTTT.

The chain uses TRBV30 and TRBJ1-6; D might be TRBD1 (5 bases). Per germline, CDR1 GTSNPN and CDR2 SVGIG (reference sequence). This CDR3 contains 13 residues. V was shortened by 4 bases and J by 7 bases, with 11 bases between the two germline ends. For the CDR3, the DNA is TGTGCCTGGACCGGGACGGGGAATTCACCCCTCCACTTT. Amino acid sequence: CAWTGTGNSPLHF.

The chain carries TRBV30 and TRBJ2-2; 9 bases align to TRBD1. CDR3 size: 16 residues. CDR1 is GTSNPN and CDR2 is SVGIG in the germline V gene (reference sequence). V lost 3 bases, J lost 5 bases, and 10 bases stayed unmatched. The CDR3 DNA reads as TGTGCCTGGAGGGGACGACAGGGGGTAGCGACCGGGGAGCTGTTTTTT. Its translation: CAWRGRQGVATGELFF.

The genes are TRBV7-9 and TRBJ2-3; 7 bases align to TRBD1. Per the germline V gene, CDR1 is SEHNR and CDR2 is FQNEAQ (reference sequence). CDR3 length: 15 residues. Germline trimming cut 6 bases from V and 5 bases from J; bases unmatched to any gene: 11. The CDR3 region is CASRRYRDRRDTQYF. CDR3 in DNA: TGTGCCAGCAGACGCTACCGGGACAGAAGAGATACGCAGTATTTT.

This chain links TRBV15 with TRBJ1-2; 7 nucleotides match TRBD1. The CDR3 totals 14 residues. The V segment lost 3 bases and the J segment 8 bases; nucleotides outside the gene matches: 9. From germline, CDR1 is LNHNV and CDR2 YYDKDF (reference sequence). The CDR3 DNA is TGTGCCACCAGCAGCAGGGGGGGGGCACAAGGCTACACCTTC. Translated: CATSSRGGAQGYTF.

Regarding this clone: Other DNA sequences in the same sample also yield this CDR3. V and J are TRBV7-2 and TRBJ2-7, with D uncertain. V dropped 5 bases and J dropped 2 bases, with 4 bases sitting between them. The CDR3 is made up of 11 amino acids. Germline V gene sequence: CDR1 SGHTA, CDR2 FQGNSA. The CDR3 coding sequence is TGTGCCAGCAGCCCGGCCTACGAGCAGTACTTC. Translation gives CASSPAYEQYF. Filled out from reference TRBV7-2 and TRBJ2-7, the complete variable domain reads GAGVSQSPSNKVTEKGKDVELRCDPISGHTALYWYRQSLGQGLEFLIYFQGNSAPDKSGLPSDRFSAERTGGSVSTLTIQRTQQEDSAVYLCASSPAYEQYFGPGTRLTVT.

CDR3 protein: CASSPLQGPYTF. The CDR3 coding sequence is TGTGCCAGTAGTCCTTTACAGGGCCCCTACACCTTC. This chain links TRBV19 with TRBJ1-2; maybe TRBD1 (6 bases). CDR1 and CDR2 (germline): LNHDA, SQIVND (reference sequence). The CDR3 sequence is 12 residues long. Between the trimmed V and J ends, which lost 5 bases and 10 bases, there was a span of 14 bases.

V usage is TRBV6-2 or TRBV6-3 and J usage is TRBJ1-2; possible D gene TRBD1, 6 bases. Germline CDR1 MNHEY, CDR2 SVGEGT. The CDR3 is made up of 16 amino acids. The V end was cut by 4 bases, the J end by 1 base, with 16 bases between. CDR3 nucleotide sequence: TGTGCCAGCAGTTCCACACCAAGGGGGTATAACTATGGCTACACCTTC. This sequence encodes CASSSTPRGYNYGYTF.

This rearrangement joins TRBV30 to TRBJ2-7; the D is unclear. Per the germline V gene, CDR1 is GTSNPN and CDR2 is SVGIG (reference sequence). V was shortened by 2 bases and J by 5 bases, with 10 bases between the two germline ends. The CDR3 length is 12 residues. CDR3 sequence reads: CAWSLFSHEQYF. The CDR3 DNA reads as TGTGCCTGGAGTTTGTTTTCCCACGAGCAGTACTTC. Full variable domain (rest looked up from reference TRBV30 and TRBJ2-7): SQTIHQWPATLVQPVGSPLSLECTVEGTSNPNLYWYRQAAGRGLQLLFYSVGIGQISSEVPQNLSASRPQDRQFILSSKKLLLSDSGFYLCAWSLFSHEQYFGPGTRLTVT.

This clone was seen a few times. The V and J genes are TRBV6-2 or TRBV6-3 and TRBJ1-5, with D uncertain. Trimming pared 6 bases from V and 4 bases from J, leaving 13 bases between. This CDR3 has 14 residues. Germline V gives CDR1 MNHEY, CDR2 SVGEGT. In nucleotides, the CDR3 is TGTGCCAGCAGCCCAATCGTCGAGAATCAGCCCCAGCATTTT. Translation gives CASSPIVENQPQHF.